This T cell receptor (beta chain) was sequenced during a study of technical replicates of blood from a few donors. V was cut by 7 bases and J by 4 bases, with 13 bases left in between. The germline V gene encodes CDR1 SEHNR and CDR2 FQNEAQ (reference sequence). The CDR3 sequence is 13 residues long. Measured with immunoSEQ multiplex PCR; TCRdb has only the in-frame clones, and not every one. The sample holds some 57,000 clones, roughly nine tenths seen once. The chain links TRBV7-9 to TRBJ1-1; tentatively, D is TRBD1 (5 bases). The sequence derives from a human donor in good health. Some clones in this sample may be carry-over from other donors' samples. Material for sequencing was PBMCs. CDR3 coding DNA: TGTGCCAGCATCCTTCAGGGCGGCACTGAAGCTTTCTTT. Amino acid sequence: CASILQGGTEAFF.